The rows below give T cell receptor beta chains drawn from one sample of a study of cytomegalovirus exposure and HLA in healthy donors. Generated by immunoSEQ multiplex PCR, the TCRdb table keeps only in-frame clones and is missing some. The sample records about 150,000 clones, roughly three quarters being singletons. Sequenced material: PBMCs. These TCRs come from a woman aged 45-65 years in good health and CMV-seropositive. Each CDR3 is given with its conserved first and last residue. D genes are given only for firm matches. Expanded clones get a size class; other rows say once, few or many, or leave the size out.

>TRBJ2-1|-|TRBV5-1|once
CASSLKGQNNEQFF
TGCGCCAGCAGCTTGAAGGGGCAGAACAATGAGCAGTTCTTC
>TRBJ2-1|TRBD2|TRBV11-3|-
CASSLGLAEYNEQFF
TGTGCCAGCAGCTTAGGTCTAGCGGAATACAATGAGCAGTTCTTC
>TRBJ1-2|-|TRBV4-3|once
CASSRGGGAGAYGYTF
TGCGCCAGCAGCCGAGGAGGGGGGGCTGGGGCCTATGGCTACACCTTC
>TRBJ1-1|TRBD1|TRBV10-3|-
CAIGQGRTEAFF
TGTGCCATCGGACAGGGGAGAACTGAAGCTTTCTTT
>TRBJ1-1|-|TRBV5-1|once
CASSLGHNTEAFF
TGCGCCAGCAGCCTGGGACACAACACTGAAGCTTTCTTT
>TRBJ2-3|TRBD2|TRBV9|once
CASSGTSGSGEDTQYF
TGTGCCAGCAGCGGGACTAGCGGGAGCGGGGAAGATACGCAGTATTTT
>TRBJ2-1|TRBD2|TRBV5-1|-
CASRSSGPYNEQFF
TGCGCCAGCAGGTCTAGCGGACCCTACAATGAGCAGTTCTTC
>TRBJ2-1|-|TRBV5-5|-
CASSLWTTPVSRQFF
TGTGCCAGCAGCTTGTGGACTACACCCGTGAGCAGGCAGTTCTTC
>TRBJ1-2|-|TRBV10-2|-
CASVKGGVGNGYTF
TGCGCCAGCGTAAAGGGCGGGGTGGGGAATGGCTACACCTTC
>TRBJ2-2|-|TRBV5-1|-
CASSLGAGLARLNTGELFF
TGCGCCAGCAGCTTGGGCGCCGGCCTAGCCCGGCTGAACACCGGGGAGCTGTTTTTT
>TRBJ1-5|-|TRBV7-9|once
CASHLSPGINSNQPQHF
TGTGCCAGCCACCTTAGTCCAGGGATTAATAGCAATCAGCCCCAGCATTTT
>TRBJ2-5|TRBD2|TRBV5-1|once
CASSFGLVNKETQYF
TGCGCCAGCAGCTTCGGACTAGTTAATAAAGAGACCCAGTACTTC
>TRBJ2-3|TRBD2|TRBV30|once
CAWATSGAADTQYF
TGTGCCTGGGCTACTAGCGGGGCCGCAGATACGCAGTATTTT
>TRBJ1-5|-|TRBV9|-
CASSSQGSNQPQHF
TGTGCCAGCAGCTCCCAGGGGAGCAATCAGCCCCAACATTTT
>TRBJ2-7|TRBD2|TRBV29-1|-
CSAAGTSGTVPYEQYF
TGCAGCGCCGCAGGGACTAGCGGGACCGTCCCCTACGAGCAGTACTTC
>TRBJ2-4|-|TRBV18|-
CASSPEGSLNIQYF
TGTGCCAGCTCACCAGAGGGCAGCCTGAACATTCAGTACTTC
>TRBJ2-1|TRBD2|TRBV4-2|-
CASSQDWGRDYNEQFF
TGTGCCAGCAGCCAAGATTGGGGGAGGGACTACAATGAGCAGTTCTTC
>TRBJ2-3|TRBD1|TRBV25-1|-
CASSNSGGSTDTQYF
TGTGCCAGCAGTAACTCAGGGGGTAGCACAGATACGCAGTATTTT
>TRBJ2-4|-|TRBV7-2|once
CASSLFQRTNIQYF
TGTGCCAGCAGCTTATTTCAACGGACTAACATTCAGTACTTC
>TRBJ2-1|-|TRBV19|-
CATQTGSTYNEQFF
TGTGCCACCCAAACAGGGTCCACCTACAATGAGCAGTTCTTC
>TRBJ1-5|-|TRBV28|-
CASRYPVGGGGSQPQHF
TGTGCCAGCAGATACCCTGTGGGAGGTGGAGGAAGTCAGCCCCAGCATTTT
>TRBJ2-2|TRBD2|TRBV7-3|-
CASSLGASGGVMTGELFF
TGTGCCAGCAGCTTAGGCGCTAGCGGGGGCGTAATGACCGGGGAGCTGTTTTTT
>TRBJ1-1|-|TRBV19|-
CASSEARNTEAFF
TGTGCCAGTAGTGAAGCGAGAAACACTGAAGCTTTCTTT
>TRBJ2-7|-|TRBV29-1|few
CSVVGGVQQYF
TGCAGCGTTGTGGGGGGAGTCCAGCAGTACTTC
>TRBJ1-2|-|TRBV28|-
CASEGVVYGYTF
TGTGCCAGCGAGGGAGTGGTCTATGGCTACACCTTC
>TRBJ1-1|-|TRBV10-3|-
CAISIEVGTEAFF
TGTGCCATCAGTATTGAGGTTGGCACTGAAGCTTTCTTT
>TRBJ2-3|-|TRBV7-2|-
CASRAQLDGTDTQYF
TGTGCCAGCAGGGCTCAACTAGACGGCACAGATACGCAGTATTTT
>TRBJ2-1|-|TRBV11-3|few
CASRGMGNEQFF
TGTGCCAGCCGGGGAATGGGTAATGAGCAGTTCTTC
>TRBJ2-1|TRBD1|TRBV29-1|-
CSVEDGQGADEQFF
TGCAGCGTTGAAGATGGACAGGGGGCCGATGAGCAGTTCTTC